Each of the 15 T cell receptor beta chains below was sequenced from the same sample in a study of glioma-infiltrating T cells. TCR alpha and beta CDR3 regions were amplified from RNA using iRepertoire nested multiplex PCR. TCRdb called the multiplex PCR reads again in MiXCR, with one record for every CDR3 protein. The sample lists roughly 350,000 distinct CDR3 sequences; more than 35% were seen once. Sequenced sample: glioma tissue, nonneoplastic brain tissue, or PBMCs (not recorded which). The receptors originated from a human donor with low-grade glioma or glioblastoma, undergoing nonglioma brain surgery, or in good health (not recorded which).

Worth noting for this clonotype: It may be a read error: a sequence one base away is much more abundant. The J gene is TRBJ2-1, the V gene TRBV27; 8 bases fit TRBD1. The germline V gene encodes CDR1 MNHEY and CDR2 SMNVEV (reference sequence). There are 15 residues in the CDR3. Losses at the gene ends were 3 bases for V and 10 bases for J; bases not matched to a gene: 11. The CDR3 nucleotides read TGTGCCAGCAGTTTTTCTCGGACAGGGAGCATCGAGCAGTTCTTC. This codes for CASSFSRTGSIEQFF.

Note on this clonotype: A read error may explain this, as a much larger clone is one base away. This rearrangement joins TRBV27 to TRBJ2-1; D perhaps matches TRBD1 (6 bases). V was clipped by 8 bases and J by 8 bases, with 25 bases between them. The CDR3 is 16 amino acids. Germline V gene data show CDR1 as MNHEY and CDR2 as SMNVEV (reference sequence). DNA for the CDR3: TGTGCCAGCGGTTCAATCCTCCAGGGGTACTATGATGAGCAGTTCTTC. Translating gives CASGSILQGYYDEQFF.

A remark on this clonotype: A much bigger clone sits one base away, suggesting this may be a read error. Here the CDR3 omits its conserved ending phenylalanine or tryptophan, so a read error is the likely source. V gene TRBV20-1 combines with J gene TRBJ1-1; 7 bases line up with TRBD1. The V and J ends lost 4 bases and 0 bases, in that order; junction bases with no gene match: 2. This CDR3 has 13 residues. Germline V lookup: CDR1 DFQATT, CDR2 SNEGSKA (reference sequence). The CDR3 sequence: CSAKGQMNTEAFL. The CDR3 bases are TGCAGTGCTAAGGGACAGATGAACACTGAAGCTTTCCTT.

V usage is TRBV7-2 and J usage is TRBJ2-1; the match to TRBD2 covers 12 bases. Trimming cost V 5 bases and J 5 bases; bases outside gene matches: 10. The germline V gene encodes CDR1 SGHTA and CDR2 FQGNSA. This CDR3 is built from 17 residues. The CDR3 reads CASSGSLAGGNDNEQFF. CDR3 sequence (DNA): TGTGCCAGCAGCGGGAGCCTAGCGGGAGGGAACGACAATGAGCAGTTCTTC.

The chain is built from TRBV4-1 and TRBJ2-3; 7 bases align to TRBD2. The CDR3 has 17 residues. The germline gives CDR1 MGHRA, CDR2 YSYEKL. V lost 1 base, J lost 2 bases, and 9 bases stayed unmatched. This chain's CDR3 is CASSQVGSSGITDTQYF. CDR3 bases: TGCGCCAGCAGCCAAGTCGGGTCTAGCGGAATCACAGATACGCAGTATTTT.

The sample holds many counts of this clonotype. This rearrangement joins TRBV20-1 to TRBJ2-7; D gene ambiguous. The germline CDR1 and CDR2 sequences are DFQATT and SNEGSKA (reference sequence). The ends were cut back, 6 bases at V and 3 bases at J, with 21 bases in the middle. The CDR3 contains 15 residues. The CDR3 sequence is CSAANSYRTSYEQYF. The CDR3 DNA is TGCAGTGCCGCAAACTCCTACCGAACAAGCTACGAGCAGTACTTC.

The chain carries TRBV18 and TRBJ2-7; D perhaps matches TRBD1 (8 bases). Deletions cut 3 bases from V and 3 bases from J, with 15 bases between. The CDR3 covers 15 residues. CDR1 is KGHSH and CDR2 is LQKENI in the germline V gene. CDR3 region: CASSPGQGGGYEQYF. CDR3 DNA: TGTGCCAGCTCACCTGGACAGGGAGGGGGCTACGAGCAGTACTTC.

Notes on this clonotype: A read error may account for a junction end that differs from germline. This sequence joins TRBV20-1 and TRBJ2-7; TRBD2 aligns across 12 bases. The CDR3 spans 12 residues. From germline, CDR1 is DFQATT and CDR2 SNEGSKA (reference sequence). The CDR3 nucleotides are TGCAGTGCTAGACTAGCGGGAGGGGAGCTGTACTTC. Amino acid sequence: CSARLAGGELYF.

This clonotype has ten or more counts. The chain joins TRBV28 to TRBJ2-7; D gene ambiguous. The V gene lost 3 bases and the J gene lost 3 bases, with 6 bases spanning the gap. Germline CDR1 MDHEN, CDR2 SYDVKM. The CDR3 has 12 amino acids. The CDR3 is CASSFGYYEQYF. CDR3 in DNA: TGTGCCAGCAGTTTTGGTTACTACGAGCAGTACTTC.

As concerns this clonotype: A much more abundant neighbour one base away suggests this may be a read error. The chain links TRBV15 to TRBJ1-1, with D perhaps TRBD1 (6 bases). This CDR3 contains 15 residues. CDR1 and CDR2 (germline): LNHNV, YYDKDF (reference sequence). Trimming removed 4 bases from V and 3 bases from J, with 15 bases in between. The CDR3 protein is CATSTHRVSHTEAFF. CDR3 bases: TGTGCCACCAGCACCCACAGGGTATCCCACACTGAAGCTTTCTTT.

The sample holds a few counts of this clonotype. V usage is TRBV28 and J usage is TRBJ1-4; D might be TRBD1 (5 bases). The V end was cut by 6 bases, the J end by 4 bases, with 18 bases between. There are 16 residues in the CDR3. Per germline, CDR1 MDHEN and CDR2 SYDVKM. CDR3: CASSRMGPGHNEKLFF. In nucleotides, the CDR3 is TGTGCCAGCAGCCGGATGGGGCCCGGCCATAATGAAAAACTGTTTTTT.

This chain connects TRBV2 to TRBJ1-1, with D hard to call. CDR1 and CDR2 from the germline V gene are SNHLY and FYNNEI. V was trimmed by 7 bases and J by 3 bases, leaving 12 bases between them. This CDR3 has 13 residues. CDR3 bases: TGTGCCAGCAAATTCGGGTGGGACACTGAAGCTTTCTTT. Translating it yields CASKFGWDTEAFF. The whole variable domain, filled in from reference TRBV2 and TRBJ1-1, reads EPEVTQTPSHQVTQMGQEVILRCVPISNHLYFYWYRQILGQKVEFLVSFYNNEISEKSEIFDDQFSVERPDGSNFTLKIRSTKLEDSAMYFCASKFGWDTEAFFGQGTRLTVV.

The sample holds a few counts of this clonotype. This chain uses TRBV20-1 with TRBJ2-6; D perhaps matches TRBD2 (5 bases). V was cut by 5 bases and J by 2 bases, with 7 bases left in between. In germline, CDR1 is DFQATT, CDR2 SNEGSKA (reference sequence). There are 13 residues in the CDR3. In DNA form, the CDR3 reads TGCAGTGCTGCGGAGGCTGGGGCCAACGTCCTGACTTTC. Translation gives CSAAEAGANVLTF.

Comments on this clonotype: With a much larger clone just one base away, this may be a read error. V usage is TRBV27 and J usage is TRBJ1-1; D unresolved. This CDR3 has 15 residues. CDR1 and CDR2 from the germline V gene are MNHEY and SMNVEV (reference sequence). The CDR3 protein is CVSSLGSAGRTEAFF. CDR3 coding DNA: TGTGTCAGCAGTTTAGGAAGCGCGGGGAGGACTGAAGCTTTCTTT.

The V call is TRBV29-1, the J call TRBJ2-7; possible D gene TRBD1, 5 bases. This CDR3 is built from 13 residues. Germline assignment: CDR1 SQVTM and CDR2 ANQGSEA. Trimming removed 7 bases from V and 5 bases from J, with 18 bases in between. CDR3: CSAQRQGPHEQYF. DNA for the CDR3: TGCAGCGCCCAGAGGCAGGGCCCCCACGAGCAGTACTTC.